Listed below are T cell receptor beta chains from one sample, sequenced in a study of glioma-infiltrating T cells. TCRdb fed the multiplex PCR reads into MiXCR, producing one record per CDR3 protein. The sample gives under 150,000 distinct CDR3 sequences, more than 35% of which show up once; around 18% is in the top ten. Sequenced sample: glioma tissue, nonneoplastic brain tissue, or PBMCs (not recorded which). These receptor sequences come from a human donor with low-grade glioma or glioblastoma, undergoing nonglioma brain surgery, or in good health (not recorded which). Each CDR3 is given with its conserved first and last residue. The D gene is left open where the match is weak. Clone size is stated in some rows and not others, as once, few, many or a class when expanded.

D: NA
size: few
J: TRBJ2-1
V: TRBV20-1
CDR3: CSARDGWGEQFF
DNA: TGCAGTGCTAGAGATGGTTGGGGTGAGCAGTTCTTC

D: NA
size: many
J: TRBJ2-3
V: TRBV27
CDR3: CASSLGGYRDTQYF
DNA: TGTGCCAGCAGTTTAGGCGGATACCGAGATACGCAGTATTTT

D: TRBD2
size: NA
J: TRBJ2-1
V: TRBV27
CDR3: CASSPGLAGVGYNEQFF
DNA: TGTGCCAGCAGTCCCGGACTAGCGGGAGTTGGCTACAATGAGCAGTTCTTC

D: NA
size: few
J: TRBJ2-7
V: TRBV7-8
CDR3: CASSLDRERVQYF
DNA: TGTGCCAGCAGCTTAGACAGGGAAAGAGTGCAGTACTTC

D: NA
size: few
J: TRBJ1-5
V: TRBV4-3
CDR3: CASSQDTGTNQPQHF
DNA: TGCGCCAGCAGCCAAGATACGGGTACCAATCAGCCCCAGCATTTT

D: TRBD2
size: few
J: TRBJ2-3
V: TRBV20-1
CDR3: CSARRLAGFTDTQYF
DNA: TGCAGTGCTAGAAGACTAGCGGGGTTCACAGATACGCAGTATTTT

D: NA
size: NA
J: TRBJ2-5
V: TRBV4-1
CDR3: CASSQNTGYETQYF
DNA: TGCGCCAGCAGCCAAAACACAGGGTATGAGACCCAGTACTTC

D: NA
size: few
J: TRBJ2-3
V: TRBV20-1
CDR3: CSALTETTDTQYF
DNA: TGCAGTGCTTTGACAGAGACCACAGATACGCAGTATTTT

D: TRBD1
size: NA
J: TRBJ1-1
V: TRBV7-2
CDR3: CASSPGQGTEAFF
DNA: TGTGCCAGCAGCCCCGGACAGGGGACTGAAGCTTTCTTT

D: NA
size: NA
J: TRBJ1-1
V: TRBV30
CDR3: CAWSVPQEEAFF
DNA: TGTGCCTGGAGTGTACCCCAGGAAGAAGCTTTCTTT

D: TRBD2
size: NA
J: TRBJ2-3
V: TRBV4-3
CDR3: CASSQEASGNTDTQYF
DNA: TGCGCCAGCAGCCAAGAGGCTAGCGGAAACACAGATACGCAGTATTTT

D: NA
size: few
J: TRBJ1-1
V: TRBV7-9
CDR3: CARSFGELNTEAFF
DNA: TGTGCCCGCAGCTTCGGGGAATTGAACACTGAAGCTTTCTTT

D: NA
size: NA
J: TRBJ2-1
V: TRBV6-4
CDR3: CASEMGVAYNEQFF
DNA: TGTGCCAGCGAGATGGGGGTGGCCTACAATGAGCAGTTCTTC

D: NA
size: few
J: TRBJ1-1
V: TRBV20-1
CDR3: CSALQARVAFF
DNA: TGCAGTGCCCTACAGGCCAGGGTGGCTTTCTTT

D: TRBD2
size: NA
J: TRBJ2-3
V: TRBV27
CDR3: CASSSPGLEGDTQYF
DNA: TGTGCCAGCAGTTCCCCGGGACTAGAGGGGGATACGCAGTATTTT

D: NA
size: few
J: TRBJ2-5
V: TRBV3-1
CDR3: CASSQDPSRGAETQYF
DNA: TGTGCCAGCAGCCAAGATCCGTCGAGAGGGGCAGAGACCCAGTACTTC

D: TRBD2
size: few
J: TRBJ2-1
V: TRBV7-7
CDR3: CASRSSGRKQFF
DNA: TGTGCCAGCAGGAGTAGCGGGCGCAAGCAGTTCTTC